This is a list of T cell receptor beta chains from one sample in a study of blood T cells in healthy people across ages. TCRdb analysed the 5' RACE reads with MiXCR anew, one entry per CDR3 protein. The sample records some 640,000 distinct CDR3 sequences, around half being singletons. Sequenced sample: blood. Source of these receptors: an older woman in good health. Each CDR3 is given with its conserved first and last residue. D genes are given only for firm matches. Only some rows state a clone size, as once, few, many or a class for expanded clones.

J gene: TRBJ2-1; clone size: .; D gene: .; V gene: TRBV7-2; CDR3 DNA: TGTGCCAGCAGACCGTCGGCAGGCTCCTACAATGAGCAGTTCTTC; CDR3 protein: CASRPSAGSYNEQFF
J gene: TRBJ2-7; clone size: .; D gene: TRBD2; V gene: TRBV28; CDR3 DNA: TGTGCCAGCAGTTTAGAGGGAGGGCCGCGATCCTACGAGCAGTACTTC; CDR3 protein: CASSLEGGPRSYEQYF
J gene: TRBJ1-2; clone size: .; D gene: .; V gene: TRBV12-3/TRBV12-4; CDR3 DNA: TGTGCCAGCAGTTCGTCTGGAAGGGCAGGCTATGGCTACACCTTC; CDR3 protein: CASSSSGRAGYGYTF
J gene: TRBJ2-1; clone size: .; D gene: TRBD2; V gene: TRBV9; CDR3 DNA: TGTGCCAGCAGCAAGACTAGCGGGAGACATGAGCAGTTCTTC; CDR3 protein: CASSKTSGRHEQFF
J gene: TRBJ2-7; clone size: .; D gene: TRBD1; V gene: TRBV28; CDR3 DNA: TGTGCCAGCAGTCCGCCCGTACCGGGACAGTCCTACGAGCAGTACTTC; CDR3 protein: CASSPPVPGQSYEQYF
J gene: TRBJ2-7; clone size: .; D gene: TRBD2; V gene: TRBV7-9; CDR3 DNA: TGTGCCAGCAGCCCCCGAGTGCGGGAGATCTACAATGAGCAGTACTTC; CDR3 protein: CASSPRVREIYNEQYF
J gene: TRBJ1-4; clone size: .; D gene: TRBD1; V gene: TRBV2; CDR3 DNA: TGTGCCAGCAGCGGCCGGGACAGGCCCTCTAATGAAAAACTGTTTTTT; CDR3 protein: CASSGRDRPSNEKLFF
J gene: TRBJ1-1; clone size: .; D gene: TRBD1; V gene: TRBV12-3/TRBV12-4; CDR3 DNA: TGTGCCAGCAGCACACGGACAGGGAGCACTGAAGCTTTCTTT; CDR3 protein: CASSTRTGSTEAFF
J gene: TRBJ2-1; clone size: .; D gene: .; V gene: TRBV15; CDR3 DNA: TGTGCCACCAGCAGAGACATGGGAAAGGGTGGGTTCTTC; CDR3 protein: CATSRDMGKGGFF
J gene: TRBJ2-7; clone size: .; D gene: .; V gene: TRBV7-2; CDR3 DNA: TGTGCCAGCAGCCCCACAGTCGGAAGGGGGACCTACGAGCAGTACTTC; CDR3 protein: CASSPTVGRGTYEQYF
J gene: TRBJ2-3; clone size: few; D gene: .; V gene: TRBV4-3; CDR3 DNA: TGCGCCAGCAGCCAGACGACTAGCACAGATACGCAGTATTTT; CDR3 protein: CASSQTTSTDTQYF
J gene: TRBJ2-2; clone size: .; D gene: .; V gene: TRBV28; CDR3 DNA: TGTGCCAGCAGGTTGGGGGGTAACACCGGGGAGCTGTTTTTT; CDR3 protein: CASRLGGNTGELFF
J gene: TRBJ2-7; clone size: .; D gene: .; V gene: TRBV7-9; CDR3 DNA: TGTGCCAGCAGCTCAAACCGGGACATTCCGTACGAGCAGTACTTC; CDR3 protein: CASSSNRDIPYEQYF
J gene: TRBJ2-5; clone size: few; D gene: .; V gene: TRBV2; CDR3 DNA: TGTGCCAGCAGTGGTATAGCGCTGGAGACCCAGTACTTC; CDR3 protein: CASSGIALETQYF
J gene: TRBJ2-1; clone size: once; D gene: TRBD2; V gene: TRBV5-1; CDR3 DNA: TGCGCTAACAGCTTGGCTAGCGGGAGGAACAATGAGCAGTTCTTC; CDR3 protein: CANSLASGRNNEQFF
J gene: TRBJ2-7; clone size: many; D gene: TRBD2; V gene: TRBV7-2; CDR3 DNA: TGTGCCAGCAGCTTGGGACTAGCGACCTACGAGCAGTACTTC; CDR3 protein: CASSLGLATYEQYF
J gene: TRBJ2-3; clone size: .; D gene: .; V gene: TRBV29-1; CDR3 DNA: TGCAGCGTTGGAGCGGCAGGGGTCACAGATACGCAGTATTTT; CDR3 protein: CSVGAAGVTDTQYF
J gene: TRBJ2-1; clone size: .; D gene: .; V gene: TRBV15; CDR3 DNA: TGTGCCACCAGCAGAGATCGGGGGAGCGGCGAGCAGTTCTTC; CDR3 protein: CATSRDRGSGEQFF
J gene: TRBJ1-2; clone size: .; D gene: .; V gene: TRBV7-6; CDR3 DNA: TGTGCCAGCAGCACCCGCGAAGGTACTGGCTACACCTTC; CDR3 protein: CASSTREGTGYTF
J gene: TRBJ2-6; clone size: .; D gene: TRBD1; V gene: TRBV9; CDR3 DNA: TGTGCCAGCAGCCCCCGACAGGGGAGCACTGGGGCCAACGTCCTGACTTTC; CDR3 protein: CASSPRQGSTGANVLTF
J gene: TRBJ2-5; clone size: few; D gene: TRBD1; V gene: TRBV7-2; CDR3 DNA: TGTGCCAGCAGCGGTCCTCGACAGGGGAGGAGAGAGACCCAGTACTTC; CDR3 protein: CASSGPRQGRRETQYF
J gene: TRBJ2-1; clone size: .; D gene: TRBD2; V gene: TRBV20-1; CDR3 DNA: TGCAGTGCTAGTAAAGGGACTAGCGGGAGTATTACATCTCGGGAGCAGTTCTTC; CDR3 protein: CSASKGTSGSITSREQFF
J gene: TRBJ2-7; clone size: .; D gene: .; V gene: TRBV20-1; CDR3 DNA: TGCAGTGTCCCCCCGGCGGGACGGGCCTACGAGCAGTACTTC; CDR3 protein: CSVPPAGRAYEQYF
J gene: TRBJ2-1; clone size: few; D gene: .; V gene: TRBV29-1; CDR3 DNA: TGCAGCGTTGAAGGAGTTTCCGGGAAGGGTTACAATGAGCAGTTCTTC; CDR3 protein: CSVEGVSGKGYNEQFF
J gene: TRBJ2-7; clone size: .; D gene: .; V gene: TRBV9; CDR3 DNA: TGTGCCAGCAGCGTAGGCGGGATCAGCGACGAGCAGTACTTC; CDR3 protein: CASSVGGISDEQYF
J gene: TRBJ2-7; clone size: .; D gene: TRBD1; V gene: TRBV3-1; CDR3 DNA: TGTGTCAGCAGCCAAGATAGTGGGACAGCCTCCTACGAGCAGTACTTC; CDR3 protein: CVSSQDSGTASYEQYF
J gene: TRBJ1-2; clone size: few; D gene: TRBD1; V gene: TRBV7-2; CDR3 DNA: TGTGCCAGCAGCTTGGGACAGCCACAGAACTATGGCTACACCTTC; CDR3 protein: CASSLGQPQNYGYTF
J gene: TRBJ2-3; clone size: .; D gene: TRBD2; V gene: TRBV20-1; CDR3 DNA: TGCAGTGCTCCCTGGACTAGCGGGAGCCCAGATACGCAGTATTTT; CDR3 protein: CSAPWTSGSPDTQYF
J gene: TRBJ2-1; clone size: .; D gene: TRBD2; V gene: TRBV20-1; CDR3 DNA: TGCCGCGGCCTAGCGGCCTACAATGAGCAGTTCTTC; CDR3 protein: CRGLAAYNEQFF
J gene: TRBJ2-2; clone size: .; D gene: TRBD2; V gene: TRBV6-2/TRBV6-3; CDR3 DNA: TGTGCCAGCAGCGATCACACTAGCGGGAGGACCGGGGAGCTGTTTTTT; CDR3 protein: CASSDHTSGRTGELFF
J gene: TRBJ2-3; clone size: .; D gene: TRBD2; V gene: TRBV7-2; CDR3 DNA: TGTGCCAGCAGCCCCCGTGGGACTAGCACAGATACGCCGTATTTT; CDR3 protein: CASSPRGTSTDTPYF
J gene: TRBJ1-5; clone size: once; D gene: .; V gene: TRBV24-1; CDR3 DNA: TGTGCCACCAGTGATACGACCCATAGCAATCAGCCCCAGCATTTT; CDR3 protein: CATSDTTHSNQPQHF